These T cell receptor beta chains were read from a single sample in a study of blood T cell repertoires in COVID-19. The method was immunoSEQ multiplex PCR; TCRdb's version includes in-frame clones alone and lacks a portion of them. The sample lists about 350,000 clones; over 75% were seen once. The specimen sequenced was PBMCs or T cells enriched from blood (not recorded which). These receptors all stem from a woman younger than 45 who had recovered from COVID-19. Each CDR3 is given with its conserved first and last residue. A D gene is named only where the DNA matches it firmly. A clone size is listed for some rows: how often the clone was seen (once, few, many), or a class if it is expanded.

j_call | d_call | v_call | clone_size | cdr3_nt | cdr3_aa
TRBJ2-3 | TRBD1 | TRBV11-3 | once | TGTGCCAGCAGCTTAGGTTGGACAGGGGACAACACAGATACGCAGTATTTT | CASSLGWTGDNTDTQYF
TRBJ1-2 | TRBD1 | TRBV5-5 | - | TGTGCCAGCAGCCCGGGACAGGCTAACTATGGCTACACCTTC | CASSPGQANYGYTF
TRBJ1-2 | TRBD1 | TRBV14 | - | TGTGCCAGCAGCCCCGGGACAGCGTCTTGGGGCTACACCTTC | CASSPGTASWGYTF
TRBJ2-1 | TRBD2 | TRBV7-8 | - | TGTGCCAGCAGTTCCGGGGGGGTGTCCTACAATGAGCAGTTCTTC | CASSSGGVSYNEQFF
TRBJ1-6 | - | TRBV11-3 | few | TGTGCCAGCAGCTTATATCGCGATTCACCCCTCCACTTT | CASSLYRDSPLHF
TRBJ1-1 | - | TRBV28 | - | TGTGCCAGCAGGACGGACATTCAAGAAGCTTTCTTT | CASRTDIQEAFF
TRBJ1-2 | - | TRBV27 | - | TGTGCCACAGGGACTGCTAACTATGGCTACACCTTC | CATGTANYGYTF
TRBJ1-1 | - | TRBV6-2/TRBV6-3 | - | TGTGCCAGCAGTTACGGAGGATTGCACCCCATGAACACTGAAGCTTTCTTT | CASSYGGLHPMNTEAFF
TRBJ1-5 | - | TRBV7-4 | - | TGTGCCAGCAGCTTGGCAAGGGGCGATTATAGCAATCAGCCCCAGCATTTT | CASSLARGDYSNQPQHF
TRBJ1-2 | TRBD1 | TRBV5-6 | - | TGTGCCAGCAGCTTCGGGGACAGGATTATCATCTATAACTATGGCTACACCTTC | CASSFGDRIIIYNYGYTF
TRBJ1-2 | - | TRBV6-5 | - | TGTGCCAGCAGTTACCGGGACAATAACTATGGCTACACCTTC | CASSYRDNNYGYTF
TRBJ2-1 | - | TRBV7-6 | - | TGTGCCAGCAGCCCAACGGTCAATGAGCAGTTCTTC | CASSPTVNEQFF
TRBJ2-3 | - | TRBV5-1 | - | TGCGCCAGCAGCTTGGAGTTCCTAGGGGGCACAGATACGCAGTATTTT | CASSLEFLGGTDTQYF
TRBJ1-2 | - | TRBV5-1 | - | TGCGCCAGCAGCTTGAACTCCTTCTATGGCTACACCTTC | CASSLNSFYGYTF
TRBJ1-6 | - | TRBV10-3 | - | TGTGCCATCAGCCCCGGCGGCCCTAATTCACCCCTCCACTTT | CAISPGGPNSPLHF
TRBJ2-7 | - | TRBV11-2 | once | TGTGCCAGCAGCTTAGTTGGGGGGGGCGTTGTGCAGTACTTC | CASSLVGGGVVQYF